This T cell receptor (beta chain) was sequenced in a study of cytomegalovirus exposure and HLA in healthy donors. Notes on the study in general: The study flagged around 150 TCR beta chains as cytomegalovirus-associated. Near-uniform donor sequencing depth was presumed by presence/absence analyses.

With respect to this clone: Its target is not known.

V was clipped by 0 bases and J by 3 bases, with 12 bases between them. Germline V CDR1 and CDR2: MNHEY, SMNVEV (reference sequence). This CDR3 region has 15 residues. PCR primers comprised 60 Vbeta and 13 Jbeta primers. Libraries were prepared by immunoSEQ multiplex PCR; TCRdb keeps only in-frame clonotypes and omits some of them. Among 150,000 to 200,000 clones listed, over 65% were seen once. This TCR derives from a woman in her forties in good health and CMV-seropositive. V gene TRBV27 combines with J gene TRBJ2-7; D is possibly TRBD2 (6 bases). The material sequenced was PBMCs. The CDR3 sequence is CASSLSGTLHYEQYF. CDR3 DNA: TGTGCCAGCAGTTTATCCGGGACTCTACACTACGAGCAGTACTTC.